This T cell receptor (beta chain) stems from a study of blood T cell repertoires in COVID-19. Across the whole study: Whether acute or convalescent, the COVID-19 samples came from the United States, Italy and Spain. Sources were T cells, B-cell-depleted T cells, or PBMCs; the material itself was cDNA or gDNA.

As handled by the study authors: Estimation of nucleated cell counts relied on the amplification of reference gene primers. TCRdb keeps only in-frame clones here, not all; method: immunoSEQ multiplex PCR. The DNA gave D and trimming, while V, J and clone size come from that table. The top ten hold over 5% of the sample, which has about 300,000 clones, 85% to 90% seen once. CDR1 and CDR2 (germline): MNHEY, SMNVEV (reference sequence). The CDR3 sequence is 15 residues long. V lost 5 bases and J lost 0, with 10 bases in between. The V call is TRBV27, the J call TRBJ1-4; maybe TRBD1 (6 bases). Sequences were obtained from peripheral blood. The TCR was taken from a woman in her 50s with COVID-19, enrolled during active disease. Here the CDR3 reads CASSPRQATNEKLFF. The CDR3 DNA reads TGTGCCAGCAGTCCGCGACAGGCAACTAATGAAAAACTGTTTTTT.